These T cell receptor beta chains were read from a single sample in a study of blood T cell repertoires in COVID-19. The data were produced by immunoSEQ multiplex PCR, yet TCRdb's version contains in-frame clones alone and is incomplete. The sample consists of some 300,000 clones, approximately 90% of them appearing once. The sample consisted of peripheral blood. These receptors all stem from a woman aged 25 to 45 who had recovered from COVID-19. Each CDR3 is given with its conserved first and last residue. A D gene is named only where the DNA matches it firmly. Clone size is given for some rows only: seen once, a few or many times, or a class if the clone is expanded.

j_call v_call clone_size d_call cdr3_aa cdr3_nt
TRBJ2-7 TRBV7-8 . . CASSAPRGEQYF TGTGCCAGCAGCGCCCCCAGGGGTGAGCAGTACTTC
TRBJ1-6 TRBV10-3 . . CAISESRTAYNSPLHF TGTGCCATCAGTGAGTCCCGGACAGCCTATAATTCACCCCTCCACTTT
TRBJ2-3 TRBV4-2 . TRBD2 CASSLGLAGGLVDTQYF TGTGCCAGCAGCCTGGGACTAGCGGGGGGTTTGGTAGATACGCAGTATTTT
TRBJ1-5 TRBV6-5 . TRBD1 CASSSVGQPNQPQHF TGTGCCAGCAGTTCCGTGGGACAGCCCAATCAGCCCCAGCATTTT
TRBJ2-7 TRBV4-3 . TRBD2 CASSQGSGGYEQYF TGCGCCAGCAGCCAAGGGAGCGGGGGTTACGAGCAGTACTTC
TRBJ2-1 TRBV19 . . CASAPGFPSLDEQFF TGTGCCAGTGCCCCGGGATTCCCGAGTTTGGATGAGCAGTTCTTC
TRBJ1-1 TRBV19 once TRBD1 CASSSIYRGTEAFF TGTGCCAGTAGTTCCATCTACAGGGGCACTGAAGCTTTCTTT
TRBJ1-3 TRBV18 . . CASSDGLSGNTIYF TGTGCCAGCTCGGACGGACTCTCTGGAAACACCATATATTTT
TRBJ1-6 TRBV30 few TRBD1 CAWSVAGGFGSPLHF TGTGCCTGGAGTGTGGCAGGGGGGTTTGGTTCACCCCTCCACTTT
TRBJ2-1 TRBV5-6 . . CASSSTMVQRPFF TGTGCCAGCAGCTCCACCATGGTACAGAGACCTTTCTTC
TRBJ2-5 TRBV15 once . CATKRGRPQETQYF TGTGCCACCAAACGGGGGAGACCTCAAGAGACCCAGTACTTC
TRBJ1-3 TRBV6-5 . . CASSFDRSSGNTIYF TGTGCCAGCAGCTTTGACAGGTCCTCTGGAAACACCATATATTTT
TRBJ1-5 TRBV19 . TRBD1 CASSDRGGSDQPQHF TGTGCCAGTAGTGACCGAGGGGGCTCTGATCAGCCCCAGCATTTT
TRBJ1-3 TRBV14 . . CASSQGWGRGNTIYF TGTGCCAGCAGCCAAGGCTGGGGGCGTGGAAACACCATATATTTT
TRBJ2-1 TRBV12-3/TRBV12-4 few TRBD1 CASSFIGGVEQFF TGTGCCAGCAGTTTTATAGGGGGCGTTGAGCAGTTCTTC
TRBJ1-6 TRBV5-1 . . CASSTYNSPLHF TGCGCCAGCAGCACATATAATTCACCCCTCCACTTT
TRBJ1-4 TRBV28 . TRBD1 CASSTPQGMNEKLFF TGTGCCAGCAGTACCCCACAGGGGATGAATGAAAAACTGTTTTTT
TRBJ2-7 TRBV7-3 . . CASSLGGTYEQYF TGTGCCAGCAGCTTAGGCGGGACCTACGAGCAGTACTTC
TRBJ2-3 TRBV7-2 . TRBD2 CASSFPGGPTDTQYF TGTGCCAGCAGCTTCCCGGGGGGACCCACAGATACGCAGTATTTT
TRBJ2-3 TRBV6-6 . TRBD2 CASSRPKRGGGTDTQYF TGTGCCAGCAGTCGACCAAAACGGGGGGGCGGCACAGATACGCAGTATTTT
TRBJ1-1 TRBV15 . . CATSRGRLETEAFF TGTGCCACCAGCAGAGGCAGGTTGGAAACTGAAGCTTTCTTT
TRBJ2-1 TRBV11-2 once . CASSLVRGPYNEQFF TGTGCCAGCAGCTTAGTGCGGGGACCCTACAATGAGCAGTTCTTC
TRBJ2-1 TRBV28 . TRBD2 CASSSGGGPPRDEQFF TGTGCCAGCAGCAGCGGCGGGGGTCCTCCCCGGGATGAGCAGTTCTTC
TRBJ1-2 TRBV6-2/TRBV6-3 few TRBD1 CASSLQGRYGYTF TGTGCCAGCAGTTTACAGGGGAGGTATGGCTACACCTTC
TRBJ2-2 TRBV5-4 . TRBD1 CASSLPGGTGELFF TGTGCCAGCAGCTTGCCAGGGGGCACCGGGGAGCTGTTTTTT
TRBJ1-2 TRBV2 . TRBD1 CASSGLQGGGGYTF TGTGCCAGCAGCGGACTTCAAGGAGGGGGCGGCTACACCTTC
TRBJ1-1 TRBV18 . TRBD1 CASSPGTGYEAFF TGTGCCAGCTCACCCGGGACAGGGTATGAAGCTTTCTTT
TRBJ2-4 TRBV5-1 . . CASSPRGSGIQYF TGCGCCAGCAGCCCTAGAGGGTCGGGCATTCAGTACTTC
TRBJ2-3 TRBV4-2 . . CASSRSLDLPDTQYF TGTGCCAGCAGCCGATCCTTGGACTTGCCAGATACGCAGTATTTT
TRBJ2-1 TRBV7-9 . TRBD2 CASSLGLAGEQFF TGTGCCAGCAGCCTCGGACTAGCAGGTGAGCAGTTCTTC
TRBJ1-2 TRBV4-1 . TRBD1 CASSPQTGVVIVYTF TGCGCCAGCAGCCCGCAGACAGGGGTAGTCATAGTCTACACCTTC
TRBJ1-1 TRBV18 . . CASSPRQVAGTEAFF TGTGCCAGCTCACCGCGTCAGGTAGCGGGCACTGAAGCTTTCTTT
TRBJ1-2 TRBV6-5 . TRBD1 CASSYSRQGESGYTF TGTGCCAGCAGTTACTCGAGGCAGGGGGAATCTGGCTACACCTTC
TRBJ1-2 TRBV28 . . CASSSPANYGYTF TGTGCCAGCAGTTCCCCGGCTAACTATGGCTACACCTTC
TRBJ2-5 TRBV7-2 . TRBD2 CASSNTRSSGETQYF TGTGCCAGCAGCAATACTCGTTCTAGCGGAGAGACCCAGTACTTC
TRBJ2-7 TRBV10-3 . TRBD1 CAISVGTGGPNYEQYF TGTGCCATCAGTGTTGGGACAGGGGGCCCGAACTACGAGCAGTACTTC
TRBJ1-2 TRBV5-1 once . CASRGSYVYGYTF TGCGCCAGCAGAGGGAGTTACGTATATGGCTACACCTTC
TRBJ2-3 TRBV3-1/TRBV3-2 few . CASSPTLLASTDTQYF TGTGCCAGCAGCCCTACTTTACTAGCTAGCACAGATACGCAGTATTTT
TRBJ1-6 TRBV7-6 . . CASSLRQDSPLHF TGTGCCAGCAGCCTACGACAGGATTCACCCCTCCACTTT
TRBJ2-5 TRBV23-1 . . CANSTFGRGGYF TGCGCCAATTCGACCTTTGGGAGAGGCGGGTACTTC
TRBJ2-1 TRBV4-3 . . CASSQEGQYNEQFF TGCGCCAGCAGCCAAGAAGGACAGTACAATGAGCAGTTCTTC
TRBJ1-1 TRBV30 . . CAWSRRQSGGTEAFF TGTGCCTGGAGTAGGCGGCAGTCGGGGGGGACTGAAGCTTTCTTT
TRBJ2-1 TRBV6-2/TRBV6-3 . TRBD2 CASSGTSGVQGEQFF TGTGCCAGCAGTGGCACTAGCGGGGTACAAGGTGAGCAGTTCTTC
TRBJ1-2 TRBV5-6 . TRBD1 CASSHQGAPGYTF TGTGCCAGCAGCCATCAGGGGGCGCCTGGCTACACCTTC
TRBJ1-5 TRBV6-1 . . CASSEYSNQPQHF TGTGCCAGCAGTGAATATAGCAATCAGCCCCAGCATTTT
TRBJ2-7 TRBV9 . TRBD1 CASSVGGQGYEQYF TGTGCCAGCAGCGTAGGGGGACAGGGCTACGAGCAGTACTTC
TRBJ2-7 TRBV6-1 . . CASSEAPGMYEQYF TGTGCCAGCAGTGAAGCGCCAGGGATGTACGAGCAGTACTTC
TRBJ2-3 TRBV23-1 . TRBD2 CASTRETSGGGLTGATDTQYF TGCGCCAGCACCCGTGAGACTAGCGGGGGGGGCCTTACGGGCGCCACAGATACGCAGTATTTT
TRBJ1-4 TRBV18 . TRBD1 CASSPPTGDNEKLFF TGTGCCAGCTCACCACCGACAGGGGATAATGAAAAACTGTTTTTT
TRBJ1-1 TRBV5-4 . TRBD1 CASSSRGERLTEAFF TGTGCCAGCAGTTCCAGGGGGGAGCGCCTTACTGAAGCTTTCTTT
TRBJ1-1 TRBV20-1 . . CSASGPYTEAFF TGCAGTGCTAGTGGTCCGTACACTGAAGCTTTCTTT
TRBJ1-4 TRBV5-1 . TRBD1 CASSFGTVGTNEKLFF TGCGCCAGCAGCTTCGGGACAGTGGGGACTAATGAAAAACTGTTTTTT
TRBJ2-5 TRBV4-3 . TRBD2 CASSQVTGGQETQYF TGCGCCAGCAGCCAAGTAACGGGGGGACAAGAGACCCAGTACTTC
TRBJ2-7 TRBV3-1/TRBV3-2 . . CASSPSSYEQYF TGTGCCAGCAGCCCGAGCTCCTACGAGCAGTACTTC
TRBJ1-1 TRBV2 once TRBD1 CASSTGRRVNTEAFF TGTGCCAGCTCGACAGGGCGAAGGGTGAACACTGAAGCTTTCTTT
TRBJ1-6 TRBV4-2 once TRBD1 CASSQAGTGGFPSVVPLHF TGTGCCAGCAGCCAAGCCGGGACAGGGGGATTTCCGTCAGTGGTACCCCTCCACTTT
TRBJ1-3 TRBV18 . . CASSPFPEKPSGNTIYF TGTGCCAGCTCACCCTTCCCGGAGAAACCCTCTGGAAACACCATATATTTT
TRBJ2-3 TRBV6-5 . . CATGRGTTDTQYF TGTGCCACCGGACGGGGAACCACAGATACGCAGTATTTT
TRBJ2-7 TRBV28 . TRBD2 CASSEVAGAYEQYF TGTGCCAGCAGCGAGGTAGCGGGGGCCTACGAGCAGTACTTC